A single T cell receptor (beta chain) is shown here with its context. Antigen: not known. This specimen belongs to a study of CD4 T cells in relation to SARS-CoV-2 and coronaviruses. Study background: Shared crossreactive spike epitopes were mapped to their HLA restriction.

Germline loops: CDR1 SNHLY, CDR2 FYNNEI. The CDR3 loop spans 13 amino acids. V trimming: 6 bases; J trimming: 8 bases; junction bases outside the gene matches: 7. Before the COVID-19 pandemic, during about 2010-2018, CD4+ T cells were taken from unexposed donors. CD4+ T cells were isolated from the cells after less than 13 days of culture. Unexposed-donor CD4+ T cells were probed with SARS-CoV-2 S/N and four cold-coronavirus spikes, cells permitting. Libraries were prepared by immunoSEQ multiplex PCR; TCRdb keeps only in-frame clonotypes and omits some of them. Of around 20,000 clones listed, about three quarters are singletons.

Material for sequencing was CD4+ T cells from PBMCs, cultured in vitro. The chain uses TRBV2 and TRBJ1-2; TRBD1 agrees at 9 bases. The sequence derives from a human donor in good health. This chain's CDR3 is CASSDRTGEGYTF. CDR3 nucleotides: TGTGCCAGCAGCGACAGGACAGGGGAAGGCTACACCTTC.